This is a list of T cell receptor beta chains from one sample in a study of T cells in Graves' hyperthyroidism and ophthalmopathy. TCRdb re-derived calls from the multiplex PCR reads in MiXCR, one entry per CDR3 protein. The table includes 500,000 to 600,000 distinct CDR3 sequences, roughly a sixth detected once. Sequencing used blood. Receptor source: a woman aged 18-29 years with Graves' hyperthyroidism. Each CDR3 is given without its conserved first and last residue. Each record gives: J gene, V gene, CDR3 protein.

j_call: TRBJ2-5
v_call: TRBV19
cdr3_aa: ASTPGQDQETQY

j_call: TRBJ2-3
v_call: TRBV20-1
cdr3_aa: SARDGGRPDTQY

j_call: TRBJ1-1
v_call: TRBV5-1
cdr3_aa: ASSLAQGAEAF

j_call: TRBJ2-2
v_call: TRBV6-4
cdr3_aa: ASSRRPGTYSTGELF

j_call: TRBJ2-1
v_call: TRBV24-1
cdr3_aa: ATSYRDDEQF

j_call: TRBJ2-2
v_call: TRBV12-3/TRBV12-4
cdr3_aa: ASSPLGTGHTGELF

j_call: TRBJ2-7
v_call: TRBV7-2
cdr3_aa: ASSLDGSGSRHEQY

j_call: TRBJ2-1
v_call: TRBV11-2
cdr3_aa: ASSPTRTSGYNEQF

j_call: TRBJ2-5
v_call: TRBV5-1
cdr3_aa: ASSYRTQQETQY

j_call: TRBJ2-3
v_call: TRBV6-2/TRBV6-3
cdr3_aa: ASSTRDTQY

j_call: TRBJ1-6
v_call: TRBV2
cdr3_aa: ASSDKDYNSPLH

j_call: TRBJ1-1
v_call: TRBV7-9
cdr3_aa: ASSSGQSIGAF

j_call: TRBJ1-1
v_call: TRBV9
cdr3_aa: ASSVDPRGGAKPEAF

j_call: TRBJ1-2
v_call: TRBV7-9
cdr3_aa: ASSPQGQGGLLDGYT

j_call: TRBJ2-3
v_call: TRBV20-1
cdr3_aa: SAIRDRATDTQY

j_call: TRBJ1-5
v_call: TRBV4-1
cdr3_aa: ASSQELWGNQPQH

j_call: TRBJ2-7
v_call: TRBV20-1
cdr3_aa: SAVKATGDYEQY

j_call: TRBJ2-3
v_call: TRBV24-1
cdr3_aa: ATSDTPDTQY

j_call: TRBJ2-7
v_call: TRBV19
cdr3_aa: ASGRGVTYEQY

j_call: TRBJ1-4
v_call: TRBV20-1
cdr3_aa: SASGGTEKLF

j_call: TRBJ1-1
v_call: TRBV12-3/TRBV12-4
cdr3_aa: ASSPRQGFTEAF

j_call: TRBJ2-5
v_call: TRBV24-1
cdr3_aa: ATSDQGTATQETQY

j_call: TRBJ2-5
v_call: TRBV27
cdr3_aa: ASSFHAAGLY

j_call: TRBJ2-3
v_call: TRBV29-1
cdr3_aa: SVDGRTDTQY

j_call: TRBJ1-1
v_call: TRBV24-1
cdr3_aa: ATSASQGGNTEAF

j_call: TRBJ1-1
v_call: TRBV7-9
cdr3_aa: ASSLGSAGGEAF

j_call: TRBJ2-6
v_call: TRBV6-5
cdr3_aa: ASSYGGGANVLT

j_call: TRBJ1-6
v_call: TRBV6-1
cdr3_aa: ASSFGTYNSPLH

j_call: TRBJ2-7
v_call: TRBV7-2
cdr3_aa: ASSTRPSLAFGQY

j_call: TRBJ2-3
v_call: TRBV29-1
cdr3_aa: SVEDIAGTFTDTQY

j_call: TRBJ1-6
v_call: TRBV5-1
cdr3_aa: ASSLEPERRSYNSPLH

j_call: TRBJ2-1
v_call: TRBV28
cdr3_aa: ASSLDRTSGDKYNEQF

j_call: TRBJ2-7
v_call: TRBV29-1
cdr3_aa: SVRGSVRGGGEQY

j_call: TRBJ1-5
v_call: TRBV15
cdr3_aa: ATSRETNPHQPQH

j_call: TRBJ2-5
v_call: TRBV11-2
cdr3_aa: ASSPGASGGEETQY

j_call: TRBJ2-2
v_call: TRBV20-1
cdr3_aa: SARSGGGRWNTGELF

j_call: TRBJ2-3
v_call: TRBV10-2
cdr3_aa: ASVLGARRTDTQY

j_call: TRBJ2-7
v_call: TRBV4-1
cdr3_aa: ASSQFGVYEQY

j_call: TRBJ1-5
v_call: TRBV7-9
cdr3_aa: AISPGRRPQH

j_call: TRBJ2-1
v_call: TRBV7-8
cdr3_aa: ASTLRGYYNEQF

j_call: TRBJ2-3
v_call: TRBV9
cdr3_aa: ASSVPSQGGPTDTQY

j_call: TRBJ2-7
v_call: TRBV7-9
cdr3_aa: ASSLSAFPYEQY

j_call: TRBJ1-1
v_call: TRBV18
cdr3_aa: ASSPLSEGAEAF

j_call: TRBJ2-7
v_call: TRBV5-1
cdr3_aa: ASSSAPATLTYEQY

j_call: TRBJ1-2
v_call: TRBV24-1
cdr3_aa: ATSDSDGAYGYT

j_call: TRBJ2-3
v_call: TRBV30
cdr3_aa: AWNSGSLTDTQY

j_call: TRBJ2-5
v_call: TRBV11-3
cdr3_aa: ASSLGPAGTQY

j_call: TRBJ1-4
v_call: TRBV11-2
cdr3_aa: ASSLSGRKLF

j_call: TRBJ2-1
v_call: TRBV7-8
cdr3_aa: ASSLLGRSSYNEQF

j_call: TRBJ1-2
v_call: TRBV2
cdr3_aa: ASSEAEGVGYT

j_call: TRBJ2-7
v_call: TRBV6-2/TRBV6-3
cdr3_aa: ASSPDTPYEQY

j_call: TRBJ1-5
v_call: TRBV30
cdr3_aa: AWSLGGGNQPQH

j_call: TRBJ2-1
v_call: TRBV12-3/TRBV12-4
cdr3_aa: ASSFGDYYNEQF

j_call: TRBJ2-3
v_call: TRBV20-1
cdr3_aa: SARTHNTDTQY

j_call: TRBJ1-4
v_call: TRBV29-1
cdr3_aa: SVAADRGNEKLF

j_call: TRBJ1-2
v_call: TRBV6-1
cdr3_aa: ASSPPDRGLGYT

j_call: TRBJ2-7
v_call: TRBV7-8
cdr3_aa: ASSQDYEEQY

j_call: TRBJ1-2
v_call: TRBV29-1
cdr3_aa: SVLWLLGDYGYT

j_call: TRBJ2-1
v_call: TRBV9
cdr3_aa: ASSTSGGYYNEQF

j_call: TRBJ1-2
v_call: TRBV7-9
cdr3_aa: ASSFGATLNGYT